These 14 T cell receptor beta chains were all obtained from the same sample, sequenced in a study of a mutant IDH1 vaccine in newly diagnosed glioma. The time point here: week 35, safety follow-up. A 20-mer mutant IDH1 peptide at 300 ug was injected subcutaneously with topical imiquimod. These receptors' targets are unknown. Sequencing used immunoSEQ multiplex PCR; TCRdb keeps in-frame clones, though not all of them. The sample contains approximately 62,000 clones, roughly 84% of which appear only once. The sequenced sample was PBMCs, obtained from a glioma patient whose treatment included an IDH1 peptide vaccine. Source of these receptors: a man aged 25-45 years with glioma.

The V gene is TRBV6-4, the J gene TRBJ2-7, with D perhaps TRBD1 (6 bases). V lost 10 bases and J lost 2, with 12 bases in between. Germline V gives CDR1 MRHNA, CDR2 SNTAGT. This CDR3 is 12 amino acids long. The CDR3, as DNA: TGTGCCACCCACAGGGCGGCCTACGAGCAGTACTTC. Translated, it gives CATHRAAYEQYF.

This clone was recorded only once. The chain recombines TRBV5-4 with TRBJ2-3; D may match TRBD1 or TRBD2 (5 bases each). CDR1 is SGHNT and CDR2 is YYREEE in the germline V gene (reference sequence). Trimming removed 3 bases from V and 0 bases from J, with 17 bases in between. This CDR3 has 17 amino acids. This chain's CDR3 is CASSSQGLAGSTDTQYF. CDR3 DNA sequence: TGTGCCAGCAGCTCCCAGGGCCTAGCAGGAAGCACAGATACGCAGTATTTT.

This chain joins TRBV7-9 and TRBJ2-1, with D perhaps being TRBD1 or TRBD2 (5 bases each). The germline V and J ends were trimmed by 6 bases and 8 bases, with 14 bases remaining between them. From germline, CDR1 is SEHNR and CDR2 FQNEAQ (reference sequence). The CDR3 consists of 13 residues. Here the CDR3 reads CASRVGAKDEQFF. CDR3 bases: TGTGCCAGCAGAGTCGGGGCAAAGGATGAGCAGTTCTTC. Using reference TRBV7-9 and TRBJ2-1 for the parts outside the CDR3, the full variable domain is DTGVSQNPRHKITKRGQNVTFRCDPISEHNRLYWYRQTLGQGPEFLTYFQNEAQLEKSRLLSDRFSAERPKGSFSTLEIQRTEQGDSAMYLCASRVGAKDEQFFGPGTRLTVL.

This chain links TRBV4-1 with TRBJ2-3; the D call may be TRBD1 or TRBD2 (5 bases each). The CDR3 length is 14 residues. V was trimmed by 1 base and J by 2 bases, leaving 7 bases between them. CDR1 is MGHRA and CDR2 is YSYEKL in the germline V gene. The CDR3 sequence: CASSQAGTTDTQYF. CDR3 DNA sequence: TGCGCCAGCAGCCAAGCGGGGACCACAGATACGCAGTATTTT.

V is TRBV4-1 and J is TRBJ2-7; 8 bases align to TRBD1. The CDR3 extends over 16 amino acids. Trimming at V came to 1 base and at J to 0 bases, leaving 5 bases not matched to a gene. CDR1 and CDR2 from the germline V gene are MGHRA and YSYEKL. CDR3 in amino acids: CASSQAQTGVSYEQYF. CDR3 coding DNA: TGCGCCAGCAGCCAAGCCCAGACAGGGGTCTCCTACGAGCAGTACTTC.

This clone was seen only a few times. The CDR3 is CASSKGLGTSGGRTGELFF. The DNA of the CDR3 is TGCGCCAGCAGCAAAGGACTTGGGACTAGCGGGGGACGTACCGGGGAGCTGTTTTTT. This sequence joins TRBV4-1 and TRBJ2-2, with 14 bases lining up with TRBD2. The CDR3 covers 19 residues. The germline gives CDR1 MGHRA, CDR2 YSYEKL. Trimming removed 5 bases from V and 5 bases from J; junction bases left unmatched: 13.

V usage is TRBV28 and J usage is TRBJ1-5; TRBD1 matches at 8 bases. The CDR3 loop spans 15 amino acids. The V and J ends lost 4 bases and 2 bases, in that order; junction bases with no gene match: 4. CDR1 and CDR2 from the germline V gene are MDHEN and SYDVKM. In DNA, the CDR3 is TGTGCCAGCAGTTCGACAGGGGCGCGCAATCAGCCCCAGCATTTT. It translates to CASSSTGARNQPQHF.

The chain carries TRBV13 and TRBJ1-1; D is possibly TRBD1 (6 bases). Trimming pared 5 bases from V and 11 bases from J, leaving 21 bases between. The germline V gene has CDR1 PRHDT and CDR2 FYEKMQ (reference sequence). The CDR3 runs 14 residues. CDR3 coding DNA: TGTGCCAGCAGCCCCCGACAGGCCCTAGTACCCGCTTTCTTT. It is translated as CASSPRQALVPAFF.

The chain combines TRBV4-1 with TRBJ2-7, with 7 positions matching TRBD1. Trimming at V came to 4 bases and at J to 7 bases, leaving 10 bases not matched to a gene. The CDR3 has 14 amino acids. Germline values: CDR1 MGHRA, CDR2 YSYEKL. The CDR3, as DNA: TGCGCCAGCAGCCGAGGGGAAGGGGGCAAAGAGCAGTACTTC. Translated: CASSRGEGGKEQYF.

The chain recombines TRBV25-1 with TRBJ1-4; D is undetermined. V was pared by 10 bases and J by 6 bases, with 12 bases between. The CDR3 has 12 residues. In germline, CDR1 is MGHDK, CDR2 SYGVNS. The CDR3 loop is CATGALHEKLFF. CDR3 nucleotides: TGTGCCACGGGTGCCTTACATGAAAAACTGTTTTTT. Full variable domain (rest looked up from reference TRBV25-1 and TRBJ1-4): EADIYQTPRYLVIGTGKKITLECSQTMGHDKMYWYQQDPGMELHLIHYSYGVNSTEKGDLSSESTVSRIRTEHFPLTLESARPSHTSQYLCATGALHEKLFFGSGTQLSVL.

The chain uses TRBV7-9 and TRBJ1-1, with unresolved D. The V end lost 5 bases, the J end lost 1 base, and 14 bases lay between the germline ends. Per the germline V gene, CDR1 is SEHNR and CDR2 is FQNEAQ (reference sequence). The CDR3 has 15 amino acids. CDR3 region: CASSPRRSRNTEAFF. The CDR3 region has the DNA TGTGCCAGCAGCCCAAGACGGTCCAGGAACACTGAAGCTTTCTTT.

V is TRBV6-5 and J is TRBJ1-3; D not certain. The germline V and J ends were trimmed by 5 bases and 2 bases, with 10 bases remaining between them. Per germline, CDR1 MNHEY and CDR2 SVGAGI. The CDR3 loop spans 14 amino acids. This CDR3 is CASSGWSPGNTIYF. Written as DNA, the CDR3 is TGTGCCAGCAGTGGTTGGAGTCCTGGAAACACCATATATTTT.

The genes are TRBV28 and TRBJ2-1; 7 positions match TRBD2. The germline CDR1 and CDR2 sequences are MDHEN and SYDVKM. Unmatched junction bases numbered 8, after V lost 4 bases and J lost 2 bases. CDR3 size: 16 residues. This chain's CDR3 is CASSYGEGLAYNEQFF. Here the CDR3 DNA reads TGTGCCAGCAGTTACGGGGAGGGGCTCGCCTACAATGAGCAGTTCTTC.

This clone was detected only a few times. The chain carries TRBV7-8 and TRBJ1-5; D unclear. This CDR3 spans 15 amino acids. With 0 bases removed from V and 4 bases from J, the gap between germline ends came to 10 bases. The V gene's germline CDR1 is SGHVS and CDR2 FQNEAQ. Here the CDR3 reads CASSLARVENQPQHF. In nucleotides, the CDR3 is TGTGCCAGCAGCTTAGCGAGGGTGGAGAATCAGCCCCAGCATTTT.